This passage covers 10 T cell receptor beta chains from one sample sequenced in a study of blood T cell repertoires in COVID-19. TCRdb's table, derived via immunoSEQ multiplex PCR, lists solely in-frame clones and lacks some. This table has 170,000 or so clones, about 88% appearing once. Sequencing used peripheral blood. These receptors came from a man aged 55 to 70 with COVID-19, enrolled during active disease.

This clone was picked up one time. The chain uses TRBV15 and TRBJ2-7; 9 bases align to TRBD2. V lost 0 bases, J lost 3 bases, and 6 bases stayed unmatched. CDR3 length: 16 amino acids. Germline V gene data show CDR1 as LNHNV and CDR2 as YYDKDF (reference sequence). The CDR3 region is CATSRDSRGGRYEQYF. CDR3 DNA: TGTGCCACCAGCAGAGATTCGCGGGGGGGTCGCTACGAGCAGTACTTC.

The CDR3: CASSTGTGGIQYF. CDR3 sequence (DNA): TGTGCCAGCAGTACCGGGACAGGGGGCATTCAGTACTTC. The chain combines TRBV6-6 with TRBJ2-4; 11 nucleotides match TRBD1. Germline CDR1 and CDR2: MNHNY and SVGAGI (reference sequence). V trimming: 5 bases; J trimming: 9 bases; junction bases outside the gene matches: 3. This CDR3 contains 13 residues.

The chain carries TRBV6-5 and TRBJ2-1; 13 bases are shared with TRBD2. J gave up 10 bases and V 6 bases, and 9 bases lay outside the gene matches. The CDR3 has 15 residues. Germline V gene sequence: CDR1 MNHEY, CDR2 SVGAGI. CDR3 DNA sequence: TGTGCCAGCAGAGATGAACTAGCGGGGGGGCGGGAGCAGTTCTTC. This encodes CASRDELAGGREQFF.

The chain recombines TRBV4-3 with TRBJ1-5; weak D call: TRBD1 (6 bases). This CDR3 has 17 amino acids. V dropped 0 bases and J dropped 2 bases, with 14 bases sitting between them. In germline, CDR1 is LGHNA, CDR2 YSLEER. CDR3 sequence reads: CASSQERGHGGNQPQHF. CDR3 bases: TGCGCCAGCAGCCAAGAGAGGGGACACGGGGGCAATCAGCCCCAGCATTTT.

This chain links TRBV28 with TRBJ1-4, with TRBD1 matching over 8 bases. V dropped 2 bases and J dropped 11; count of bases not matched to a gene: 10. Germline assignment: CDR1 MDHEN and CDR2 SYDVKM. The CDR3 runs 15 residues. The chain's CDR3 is CASSLRGRGQDKLFF. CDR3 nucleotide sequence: TGTGCCAGCAGTTTACGAGGCAGGGGGCAGGACAAACTGTTTTTT.

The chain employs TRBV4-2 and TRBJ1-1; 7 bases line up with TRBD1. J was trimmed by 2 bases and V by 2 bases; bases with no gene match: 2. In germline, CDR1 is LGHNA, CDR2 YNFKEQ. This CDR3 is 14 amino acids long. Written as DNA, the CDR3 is TGTGCCAGCAGCCAAACAGGGGACAACACTGAAGCTTTCTTT. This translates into CASSQTGDNTEAFF.

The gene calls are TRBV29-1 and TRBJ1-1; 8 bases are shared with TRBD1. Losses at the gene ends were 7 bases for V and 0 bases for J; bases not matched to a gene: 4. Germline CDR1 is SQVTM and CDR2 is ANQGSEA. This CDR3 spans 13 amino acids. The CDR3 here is CSANRGMNTEAFF. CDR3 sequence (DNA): TGCAGCGCAAACAGGGGGATGAACACTGAAGCTTTCTTT.

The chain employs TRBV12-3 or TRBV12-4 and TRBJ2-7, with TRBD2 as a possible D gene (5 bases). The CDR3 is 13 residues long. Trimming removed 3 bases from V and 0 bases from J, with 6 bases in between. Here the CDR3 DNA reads TGTGCCAGCAGTTTGAGGGTCTCCTACGAGCAGTACTTC. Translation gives CASSLRVSYEQYF.

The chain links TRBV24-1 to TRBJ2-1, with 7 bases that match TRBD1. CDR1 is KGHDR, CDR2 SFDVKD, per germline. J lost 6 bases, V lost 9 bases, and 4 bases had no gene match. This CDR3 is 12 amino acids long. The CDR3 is CATGRQGNEQFF. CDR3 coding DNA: TGTGCCACCGGTCGACAGGGCAATGAGCAGTTCTTC.

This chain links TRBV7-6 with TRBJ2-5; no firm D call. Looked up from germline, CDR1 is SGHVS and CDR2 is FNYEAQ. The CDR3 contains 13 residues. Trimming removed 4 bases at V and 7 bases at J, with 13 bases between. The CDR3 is CASSSMTGGTQYF. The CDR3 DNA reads TGTGCCAGCAGCTCAATGACGGGTGGGACCCAGTACTTC.